The clone carrying this T cell receptor beta chain has a count of ten or more. No antigen is known for it. The CDR3 length is 13 residues. Trimming removed 5 bases from V and 1 base from J; junction bases left unmatched: 2. Germline assignment: CDR1 SGHVS and CDR2 FNYEAQ. This specimen belongs to a study of CD8 T cells in ankylosing spondylitis. The study's findings and limits: Ankylosing spondylitis blood seemed to carry a telltale TCR beta motif made of roughly eight highly homologous variants. Disease-linked clones reportedly showed significant enrichment in matched ankylosing spondylitis synovial fluid. Prior work had noted some motif variants in reactive arthritis blood and synovial fluid. Disease-associated clonotypes exhibited CD8+ identity and were relatively infrequent in peripheral blood.

TCR beta libraries were made by quantitative 5'-RACE with molecular barcodes. MiXCR was run by TCRdb on the 5' RACE reads, yielding one entry per CDR3 protein. The table includes approximately 540,000 distinct CDR3 sequences, 12% detected once. What was sequenced was blood, either unsorted or a sorted T cell fraction (not recorded which). This receptor was identified in a male donor with ankylosing spondylitis. The rearrangement joins TRBV7-6 to TRBJ2-7; 7 positions match TRBD1. CDR3 sequence (DNA): TGTGCCAGCAGCCCGGACAGGTCCTACGAGCAGTACTTC. This encodes CASSPDRSYEQYF.